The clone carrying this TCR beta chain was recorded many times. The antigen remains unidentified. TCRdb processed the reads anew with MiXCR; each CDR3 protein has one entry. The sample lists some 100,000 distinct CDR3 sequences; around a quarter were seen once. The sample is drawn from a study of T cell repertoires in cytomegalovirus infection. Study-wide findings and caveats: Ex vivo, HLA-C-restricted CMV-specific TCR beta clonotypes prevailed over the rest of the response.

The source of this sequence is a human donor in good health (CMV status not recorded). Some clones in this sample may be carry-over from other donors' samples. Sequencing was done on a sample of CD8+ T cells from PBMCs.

The CDR3 here is CASSLGGGLTEAFF. In nucleotides, the CDR3 is TGTGCCAGCAGCTTAGGAGGGGGGCTCACTGAAGCTTTCTTT. This chain connects TRBV7-6 to TRBJ1-1, with a weak D call TRBD1 (6 bases). The CDR3 totals 14 residues. V gave up 1 base and J gave up 4 bases, with 10 bases separating them. Germline values: CDR1 SGHVS, CDR2 FNYEAQ.